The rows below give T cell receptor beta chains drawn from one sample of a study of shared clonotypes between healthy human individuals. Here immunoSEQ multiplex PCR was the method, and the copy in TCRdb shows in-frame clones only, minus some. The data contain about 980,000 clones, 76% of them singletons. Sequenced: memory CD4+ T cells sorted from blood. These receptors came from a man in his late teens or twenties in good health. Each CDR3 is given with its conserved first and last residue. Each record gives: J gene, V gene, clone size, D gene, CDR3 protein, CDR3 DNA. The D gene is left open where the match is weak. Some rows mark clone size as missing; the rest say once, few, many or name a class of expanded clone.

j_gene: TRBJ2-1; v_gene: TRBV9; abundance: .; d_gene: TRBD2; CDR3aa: CASSVAWGTSGYNEQFF; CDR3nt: TGTGCCAGCAGCGTAGCTTGGGGGACTAGCGGCTACAATGAGCAGTTCTTC
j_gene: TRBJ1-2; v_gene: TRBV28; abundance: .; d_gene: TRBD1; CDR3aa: CASRGQEWGYTF; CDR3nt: TGTGCCAGCAGGGGACAGGAATGGGGCTACACCTTC
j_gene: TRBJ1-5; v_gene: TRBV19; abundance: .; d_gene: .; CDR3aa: CASTPPLGGVSNQPQHF; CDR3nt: TGTGCCAGTACCCCGCCCCTGGGGGGGGTCAGCAATCAGCCCCAGCATTTT
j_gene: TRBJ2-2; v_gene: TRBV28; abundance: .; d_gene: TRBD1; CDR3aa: CATKERTGDSGELFF; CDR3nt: TGTGCCACAAAAGAACGGACAGGGGATTCCGGGGAGCTGTTTTTT
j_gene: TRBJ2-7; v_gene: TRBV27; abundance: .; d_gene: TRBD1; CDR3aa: CASSPLGTGAHEQYF; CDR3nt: TGTGCCAGCAGCCCCCTCGGGACAGGGGCCCACGAGCAGTACTTC
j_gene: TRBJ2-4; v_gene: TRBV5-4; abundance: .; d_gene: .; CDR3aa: CASSLEETALQYF; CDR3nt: TGTGCCAGCAGCTTGGAGGAGACCGCCCTCCAGTACTTC
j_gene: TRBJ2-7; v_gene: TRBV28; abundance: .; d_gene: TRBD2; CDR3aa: CASSFVRGLAGGFSSYEQYF; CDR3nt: TGTGCCAGCAGTTTTGTGCGAGGACTAGCGGGGGGGTTCAGCTCCTACGAGCAGTACTTC
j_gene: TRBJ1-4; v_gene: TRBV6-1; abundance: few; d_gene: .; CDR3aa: CASSPYGREKLFF; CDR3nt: TGTGCCAGCAGTCCCTACGGGAGAGAAAAACTGTTTTTT
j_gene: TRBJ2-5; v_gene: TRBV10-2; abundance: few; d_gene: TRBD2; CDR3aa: CASSGSGGPTETQYF; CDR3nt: TGCGCCAGCAGTGGGTCGGGGGGGCCTACGGAGACCCAGTACTTC
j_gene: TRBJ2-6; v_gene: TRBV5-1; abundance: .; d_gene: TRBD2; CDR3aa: CASSSVAGGAGANVLTF; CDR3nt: TGCGCCAGCAGCTCCGTAGCGGGAGGGGCTGGGGCCAACGTCCTGACTTTC
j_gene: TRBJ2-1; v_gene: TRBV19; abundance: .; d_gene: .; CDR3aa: CASSSPVEQFF; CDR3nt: TGTGCCAGTAGCTCCCCGGTTGAGCAGTTCTTC
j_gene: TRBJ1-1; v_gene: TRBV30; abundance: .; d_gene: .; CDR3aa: CAWSSNRDTQAFF; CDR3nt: TGTGCCTGGAGTTCTAACCGGGACACTCAAGCTTTCTTT
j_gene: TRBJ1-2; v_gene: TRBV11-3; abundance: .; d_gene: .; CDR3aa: CASSLSAGRYGYTF; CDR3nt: TGTGCCAGCAGCTTATCGGCAGGGCGGTACGGCTACACCTTC
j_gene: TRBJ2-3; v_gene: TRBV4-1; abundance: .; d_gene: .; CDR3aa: CASSQEGAGGTDTQYF; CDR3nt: TGCGCCAGCAGCCAAGAGGGGGCAGGGGGCACAGATACGCAGTATTTT
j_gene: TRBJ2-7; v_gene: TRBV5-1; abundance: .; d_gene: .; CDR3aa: CASTPDTFSYEQYF; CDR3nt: TGCGCCAGCACCCCGGACACGTTCTCCTACGAGCAGTACTTC
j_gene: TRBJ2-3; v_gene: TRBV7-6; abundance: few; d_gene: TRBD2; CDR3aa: CASSPSSGRFTDTQYF; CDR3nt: TGTGCCAGCAGCCCCTCTAGCGGCCGTTTCACAGATACGCAGTATTTT
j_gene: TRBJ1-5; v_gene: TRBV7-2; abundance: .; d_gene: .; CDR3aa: CASSSHGQPQHF; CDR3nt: TGTGCCAGCAGCTCACATGGGCAGCCCCAGCATTTT
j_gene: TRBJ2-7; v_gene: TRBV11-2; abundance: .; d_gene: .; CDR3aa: CASSPEGGPSYEQYF; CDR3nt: TGTGCCAGCAGCCCAGAAGGCGGGCCCTCCTACGAGCAGTACTTC
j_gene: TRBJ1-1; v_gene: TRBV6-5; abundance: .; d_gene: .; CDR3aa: CASRGSGQVSTEAFF; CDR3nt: TGTGCCAGCAGGGGGTCGGGTCAGGTGAGCACTGAAGCTTTCTTT
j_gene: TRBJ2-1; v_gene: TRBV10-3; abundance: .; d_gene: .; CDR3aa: CAIRPDAYNEQFF; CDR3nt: TGTGCCATCAGGCCTGACGCCTACAATGAGCAGTTCTTC
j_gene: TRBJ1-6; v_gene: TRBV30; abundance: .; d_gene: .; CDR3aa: CAWTRQAGNSPLHF; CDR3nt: TGTGCCTGGACCCGACAGGCGGGGAATTCACCCCTCCACTTT
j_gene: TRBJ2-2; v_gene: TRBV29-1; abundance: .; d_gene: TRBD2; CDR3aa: CSVARGVYTGELFF; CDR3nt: TGCAGCGTTGCTCGGGGGGTCTACACCGGGGAGCTGTTTTTT
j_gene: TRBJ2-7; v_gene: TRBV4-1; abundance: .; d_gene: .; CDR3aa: CASSQDEGSSYEQYF; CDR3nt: TGCGCCAGCAGCCAAGATGAGGGTTCGAGCTACGAGCAGTACTTC
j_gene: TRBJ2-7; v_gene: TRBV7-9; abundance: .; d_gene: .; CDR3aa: CASSSRTTNYEQYF; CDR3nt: TGTGCCAGCAGCTCGCGGACAACTAACTACGAGCAGTACTTC
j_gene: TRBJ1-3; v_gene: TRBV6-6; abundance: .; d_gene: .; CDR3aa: CASRTHETSGNTIYF; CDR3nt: TGTGCCAGCAGAACCCACGAGACCTCTGGAAACACCATATATTTT
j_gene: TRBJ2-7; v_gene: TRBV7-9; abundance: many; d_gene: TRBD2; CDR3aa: CASSSGLAGDHEQYF; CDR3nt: TGTGCCAGCAGCTCAGGACTAGCGGGGGACCACGAGCAGTACTTC
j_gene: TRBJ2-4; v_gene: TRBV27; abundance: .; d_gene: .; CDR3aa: CASSFGKGIQYF; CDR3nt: TGTGCCAGCAGTTTCGGGAAGGGCATTCAGTACTTC
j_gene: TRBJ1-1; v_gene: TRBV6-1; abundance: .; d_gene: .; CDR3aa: CASSEFGVGAFF; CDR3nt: TGTGCCAGCAGTGAATTCGGGGTAGGGGCTTTCTTT
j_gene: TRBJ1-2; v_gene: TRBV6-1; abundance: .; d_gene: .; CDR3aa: CASSERGGYGYTF; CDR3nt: TGTGCCAGCAGTGAAAGGGGTGGTTATGGCTACACCTTC
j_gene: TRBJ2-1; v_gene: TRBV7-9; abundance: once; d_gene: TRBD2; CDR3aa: CASSLTSGGYNEQFF; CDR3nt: TGTGCCAGCAGCCTAACTAGCGGGGGATACAATGAGCAGTTCTTC
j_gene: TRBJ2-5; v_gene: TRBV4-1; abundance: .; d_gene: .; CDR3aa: CASSQGDPEETQYF; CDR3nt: TGCGCCAGCAGCCAAGGAGACCCAGAAGAGACCCAGTACTTC
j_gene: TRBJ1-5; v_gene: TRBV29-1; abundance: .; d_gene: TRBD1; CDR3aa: CSVGGQYSNQPQHF; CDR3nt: TGCAGCGTTGGGGGACAGTATAGCAATCAGCCCCAGCATTTT
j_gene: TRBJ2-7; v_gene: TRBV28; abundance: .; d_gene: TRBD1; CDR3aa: CASSLRQGIPQYF; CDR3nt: TGTGCCAGCAGTTTACGACAGGGGATTCCGCAGTACTTC
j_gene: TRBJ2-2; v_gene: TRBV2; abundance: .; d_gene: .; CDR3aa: CASEGRMNTGELFF; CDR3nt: TGTGCCAGTGAGGGCCGCATGAACACCGGGGAGCTGTTTTTT
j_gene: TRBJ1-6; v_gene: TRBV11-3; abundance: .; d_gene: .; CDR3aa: CASSQNGVPPLHF; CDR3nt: TGTGCCAGCAGCCAGAACGGCGTCCCACCCCTCCACTTT
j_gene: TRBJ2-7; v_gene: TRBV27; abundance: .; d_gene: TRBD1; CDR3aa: CASSGNRGRIHEQYF; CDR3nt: TGTGCCAGCAGCGGAAACAGGGGAAGGATCCACGAGCAGTACTTC
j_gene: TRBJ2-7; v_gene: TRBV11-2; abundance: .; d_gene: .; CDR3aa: CASSLGGPRNEQYF; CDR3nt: TGTGCCAGCAGCTTAGGGGGCCCTCGGAACGAGCAGTACTTC
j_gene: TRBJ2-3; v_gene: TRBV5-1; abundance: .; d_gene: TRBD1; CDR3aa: CASSRRDRGATDTQYF; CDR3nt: TGCGCCAGCAGCCGACGGGACAGGGGAGCCACAGATACGCAGTATTTT
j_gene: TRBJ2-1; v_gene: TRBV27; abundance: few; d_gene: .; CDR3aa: CASSLRPTNTYNEQFF; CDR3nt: TGTGCCAGCAGTCTCCGACCCACAAACACCTACAATGAGCAGTTCTTC
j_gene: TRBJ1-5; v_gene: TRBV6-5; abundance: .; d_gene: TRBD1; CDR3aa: CASSRRQGDQPQHF; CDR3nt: TGTGCCAGCAGCCGTAGACAGGGCGATCAGCCCCAGCATTTT
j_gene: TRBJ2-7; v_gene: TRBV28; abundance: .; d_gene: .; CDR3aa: CATHGGGYYEQYF; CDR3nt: TGTGCCACCCACGGAGGGGGGTACTACGAGCAGTACTTC
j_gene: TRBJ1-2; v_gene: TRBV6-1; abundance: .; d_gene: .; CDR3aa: CASSEKAGYGYTF; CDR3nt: TGTGCCAGCAGTGAAAAGGCTGGCTATGGCTACACCTTC
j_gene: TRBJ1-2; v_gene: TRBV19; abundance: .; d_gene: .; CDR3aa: CASSSGPFGGYTF; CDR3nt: TGTGCCAGTAGTTCGGGACCCTTCGGAGGCTACACCTTC
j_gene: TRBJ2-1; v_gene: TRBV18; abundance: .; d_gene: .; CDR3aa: CASSPPAGEGVEQFF; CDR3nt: TGTGCCAGCTCACCACCGGCGGGAGAGGGGGTTGAGCAGTTCTTC
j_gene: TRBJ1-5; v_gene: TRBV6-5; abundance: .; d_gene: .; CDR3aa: CASSDSINQPQHF; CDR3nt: TGTGCCAGCAGTGACAGTATCAATCAGCCCCAGCATTTT
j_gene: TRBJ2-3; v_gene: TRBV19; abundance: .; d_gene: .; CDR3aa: CASSIDLGADTQYF; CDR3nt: TGTGCCAGTAGTATAGATCTAGGTGCAGATACGCAGTATTTT
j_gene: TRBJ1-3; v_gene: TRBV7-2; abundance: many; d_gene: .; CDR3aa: CASSSGRPSGNTIYF; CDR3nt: TGTGCCAGCAGCTCGGGCAGGCCCTCTGGAAACACCATATATTTT
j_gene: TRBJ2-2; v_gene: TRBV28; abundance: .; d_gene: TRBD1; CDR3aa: CASSSGGTGELFF; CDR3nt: TGTGCCAGCAGTTCAGGGGGCACCGGGGAGCTGTTTTTT
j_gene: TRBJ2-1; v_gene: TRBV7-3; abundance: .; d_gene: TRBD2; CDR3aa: CASGSGGAVEQFF; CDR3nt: TGTGCCAGCGGGAGCGGGGGGGCCGTGGAGCAGTTCTTC
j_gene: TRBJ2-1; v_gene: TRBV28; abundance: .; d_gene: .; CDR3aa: CASTPSQGRSYNEQFF; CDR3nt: TGTGCCAGCACCCCCTCCCAGGGGCGCTCCTACAATGAGCAGTTCTTC
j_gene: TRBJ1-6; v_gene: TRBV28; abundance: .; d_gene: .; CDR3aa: CASSLHRVTGGRPLHF; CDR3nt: TGTGCCAGCAGTTTACATAGGGTTACCGGTGGACGACCCCTCCACTTT
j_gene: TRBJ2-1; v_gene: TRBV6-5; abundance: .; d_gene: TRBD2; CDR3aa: CASLRSGDNEQFF; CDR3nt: TGTGCCAGCTTGCGGAGCGGGGACAATGAGCAGTTCTTC
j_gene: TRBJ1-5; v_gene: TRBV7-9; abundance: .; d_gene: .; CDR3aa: CASSFGNQPQHF; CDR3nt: TGTGCCAGCAGCTTTGGCAATCAGCCCCAGCATTTT
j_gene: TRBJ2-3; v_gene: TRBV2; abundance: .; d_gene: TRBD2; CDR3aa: CASGTSVKADTQYF; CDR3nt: TGTGCCAGCGGTACTAGCGTTAAGGCAGATACGCAGTATTTT
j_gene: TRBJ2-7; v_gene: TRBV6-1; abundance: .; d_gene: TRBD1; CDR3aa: CASSEQGAKYEQYF; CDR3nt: TGTGCCAGCAGTGAACAGGGGGCGAAGTACGAGCAGTACTTC
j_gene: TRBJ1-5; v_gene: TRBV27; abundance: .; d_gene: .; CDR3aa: CASSSPYQPQHF; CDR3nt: TGTGCCAGCAGTTCACCATATCAGCCCCAGCATTTT
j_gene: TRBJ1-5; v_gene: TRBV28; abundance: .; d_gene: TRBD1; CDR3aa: CASSFTGGLNQPQHF; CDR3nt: TGTGCCAGCAGTTTTACAGGGGGCCTCAATCAGCCCCAGCATTTT
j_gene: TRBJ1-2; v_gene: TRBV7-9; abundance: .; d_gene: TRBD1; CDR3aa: CASSLTRDRSTGYTF; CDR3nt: TGTGCCAGCAGCCTCACTAGGGACAGGTCGACCGGCTACACCTTC
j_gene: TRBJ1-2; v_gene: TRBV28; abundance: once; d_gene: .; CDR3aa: CASSFSGTSVYGYTF; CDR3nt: TGTGCCAGCAGTTTTTCGGGGACGAGCGTCTATGGCTACACCTTC